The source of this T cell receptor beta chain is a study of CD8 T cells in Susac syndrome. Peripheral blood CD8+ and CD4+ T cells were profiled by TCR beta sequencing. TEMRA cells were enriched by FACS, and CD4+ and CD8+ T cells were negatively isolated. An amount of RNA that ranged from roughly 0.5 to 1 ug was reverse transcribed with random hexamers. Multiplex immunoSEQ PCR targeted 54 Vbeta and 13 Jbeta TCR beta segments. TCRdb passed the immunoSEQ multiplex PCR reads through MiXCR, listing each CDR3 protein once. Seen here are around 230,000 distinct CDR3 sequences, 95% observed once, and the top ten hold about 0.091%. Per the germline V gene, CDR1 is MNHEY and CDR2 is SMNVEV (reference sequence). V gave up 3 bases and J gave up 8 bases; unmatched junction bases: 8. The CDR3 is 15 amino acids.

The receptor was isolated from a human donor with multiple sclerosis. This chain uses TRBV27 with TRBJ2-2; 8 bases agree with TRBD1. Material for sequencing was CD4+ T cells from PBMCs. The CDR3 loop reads CASSFRTGRFGELFF. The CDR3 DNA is TGTGCCAGCAGTTTCCGGACAGGGCGGTTTGGGGAGCTGTTTTTT.